This TCR beta chain derives from a study of spatial heterogeneity in lung cancer. Time point of the sample: sample taken at primary tumor resection. Whole RNA was taken from tumor, nontumor lung or frozen PBMC; it was then sequenced unsorted. Donation came from 70 or so patients with untreated early-stage non-small cell lung cancer. Germline V CDR1 and CDR2: SGHVS, FNYEAQ. The CDR3 consists of 16 residues. Unmatched junction bases numbered 11, after V lost 4 bases and J lost 9 bases. TCRdb reanalysed the 5' RACE reads using MiXCR and keeps one entry per CDR3 protein. The sample comprises around 25,000 distinct CDR3 sequences, more than 10% of which are singletons, and around 23% rests with the top ten. This clonotype showed up many times.

The receptor's source is a female donor with early-stage non-small cell lung cancer. Sequencing was performed on PBMCs, taken at surgery. The V and J genes are TRBV7-6 and TRBJ2-1; 11 bases are shared with TRBD2. CDR3 bases: TGTGCCAGCAGCTGGGACTTAGCGGGAGGGCCGAGTGAGCAGTTCTTC. It yields the protein CASSWDLAGGPSEQFF.